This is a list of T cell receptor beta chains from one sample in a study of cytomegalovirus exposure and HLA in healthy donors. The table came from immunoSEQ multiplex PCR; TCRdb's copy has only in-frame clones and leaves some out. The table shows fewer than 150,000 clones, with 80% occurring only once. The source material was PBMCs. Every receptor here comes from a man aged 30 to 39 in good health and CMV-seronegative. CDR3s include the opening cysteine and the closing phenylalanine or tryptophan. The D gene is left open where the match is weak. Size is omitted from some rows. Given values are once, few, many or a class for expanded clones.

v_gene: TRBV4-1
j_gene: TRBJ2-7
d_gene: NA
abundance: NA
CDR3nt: TGCGCCAGCAGCCAAAGAGAAACAGGCAGCTACGAGCAGTACTTC
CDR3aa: CASSQRETGSYEQYF

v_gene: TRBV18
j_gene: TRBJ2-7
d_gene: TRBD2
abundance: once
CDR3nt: TGTGCCAGCTCACCACCGGGTAGCGGGGTCTCCTACGAGCAGTACTTC
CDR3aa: CASSPPGSGVSYEQYF

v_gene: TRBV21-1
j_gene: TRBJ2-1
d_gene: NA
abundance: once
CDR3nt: TGTGCCAGCAGCATCGGGAGGGGCTCCTACAATGAGCAGTTCTTC
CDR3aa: CASSIGRGSYNEQFF

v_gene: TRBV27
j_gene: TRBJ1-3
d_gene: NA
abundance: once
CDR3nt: TGTGCCAGCAGTTTATCTCGGTTCTCTGGAAACACCATATATTTT
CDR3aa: CASSLSRFSGNTIYF

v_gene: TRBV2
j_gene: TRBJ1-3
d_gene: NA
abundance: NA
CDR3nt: TGTGCCAGCAGGTGGGGAGACTCTGGAAACACCATATATTTT
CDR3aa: CASRWGDSGNTIYF

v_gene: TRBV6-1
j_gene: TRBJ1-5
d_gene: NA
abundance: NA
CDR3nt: TGTGCCACCCTCCTGACAGGCGAGAATCAGCCCCAGCATTTT
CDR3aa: CATLLTGENQPQHF

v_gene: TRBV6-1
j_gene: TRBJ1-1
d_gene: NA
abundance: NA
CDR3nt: TGTGCCAGCAGGGTTGACAGGAACACTGAAGCTTTCTTT
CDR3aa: CASRVDRNTEAFF

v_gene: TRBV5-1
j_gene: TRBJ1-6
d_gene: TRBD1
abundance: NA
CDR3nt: TGCGCCAGCAGCCTATCTACAGGGGGAGTTTCACCCCTCCACTTT
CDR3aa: CASSLSTGGVSPLHF

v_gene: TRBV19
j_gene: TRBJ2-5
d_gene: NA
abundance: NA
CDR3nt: TGTGCCAGTAGGGAGTACCGTCAAGAGACCCAGTACTTC
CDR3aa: CASREYRQETQYF

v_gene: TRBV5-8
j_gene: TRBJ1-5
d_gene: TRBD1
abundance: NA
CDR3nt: TGTGCCAGCAGCTTGGTGGGACAGTCGTCTCCCAATCAGCCCCAGCATTTT
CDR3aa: CASSLVGQSSPNQPQHF

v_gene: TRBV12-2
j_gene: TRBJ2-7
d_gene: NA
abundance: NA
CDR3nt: TGTGCAAGCCGCTTGCCCAAGACAGGGGGCGCAGGTTACGAGCAGTACTTC
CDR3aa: CASRLPKTGGAGYEQYF

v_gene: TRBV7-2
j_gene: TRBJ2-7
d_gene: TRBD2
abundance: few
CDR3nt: TGTGCCAGCAGCCCCAGTAGCGGGACTCTTTCCTACGAGCAGTACTTC
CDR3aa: CASSPSSGTLSYEQYF

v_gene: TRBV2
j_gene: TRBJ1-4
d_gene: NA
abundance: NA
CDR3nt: TGTGCCAGCTCCCAGGTCGAAAAACTGTTTTTT
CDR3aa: CASSQVEKLFF

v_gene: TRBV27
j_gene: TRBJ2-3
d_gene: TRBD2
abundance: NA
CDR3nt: TGTGCCAGCAGTTTTCTAGCGGGAGGGGAGGAGGATACGCAGTATTTT
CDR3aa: CASSFLAGGEEDTQYF

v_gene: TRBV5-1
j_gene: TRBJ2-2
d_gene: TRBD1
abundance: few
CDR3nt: TGCGCCAGCAGCTCACACTCTGCAGGGGGCGTATCGACCGGGGAGCTGTTTTTT
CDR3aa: CASSSHSAGGVSTGELFF

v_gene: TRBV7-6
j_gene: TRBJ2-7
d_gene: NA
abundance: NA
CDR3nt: TGTGCCAGCAGCCCAACGTCGGGGGGCCTCTCCTACGAGCAGTACTTC
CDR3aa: CASSPTSGGLSYEQYF

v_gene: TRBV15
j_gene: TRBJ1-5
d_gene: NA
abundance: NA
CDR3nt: TGTGCCACCAGCAGAGTCGACATCTTCAATCAGCCCCAGCATTTT
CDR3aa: CATSRVDIFNQPQHF

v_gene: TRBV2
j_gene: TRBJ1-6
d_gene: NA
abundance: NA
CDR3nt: TGTGCCAGCACCCCCAATTTTGGGGGGTTCGGTTCACCCCTCCACTTT
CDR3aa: CASTPNFGGFGSPLHF

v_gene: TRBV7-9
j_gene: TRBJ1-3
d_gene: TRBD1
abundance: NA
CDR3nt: TGTGCCAGCAGCTTAGGGGGCAGGGGGCTCGATGGAAACACCATATATTTT
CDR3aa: CASSLGGRGLDGNTIYF

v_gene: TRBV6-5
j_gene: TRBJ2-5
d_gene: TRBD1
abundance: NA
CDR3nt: TGTGCCAGCAGTTCTATGAGACAGGGGACCCAGTACTTC
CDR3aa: CASSSMRQGTQYF

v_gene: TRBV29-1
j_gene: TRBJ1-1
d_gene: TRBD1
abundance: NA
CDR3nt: TGCAGCGTTGAAGGGACAGGGGGGATGAACACTGAAGCTTTCTTT
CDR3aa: CSVEGTGGMNTEAFF

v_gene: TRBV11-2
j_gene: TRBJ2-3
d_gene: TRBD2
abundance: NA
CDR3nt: TGTGCCAGCAGCTCAGGACTAGCGGGGGGTTCGGTCGATACGCAGTATTTT
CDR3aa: CASSSGLAGGSVDTQYF

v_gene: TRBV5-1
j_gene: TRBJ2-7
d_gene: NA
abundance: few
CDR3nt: TGCGCCAGCAGCTCAGGCCTTGTCAGGCCCTACGAGCAGTACTTC
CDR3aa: CASSSGLVRPYEQYF

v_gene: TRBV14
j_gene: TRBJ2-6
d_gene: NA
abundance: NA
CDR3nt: TGTGCCAGCAGCCAAGATTTGGGCCTTGGGGCCAACGTCCTGACTTTC
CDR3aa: CASSQDLGLGANVLTF

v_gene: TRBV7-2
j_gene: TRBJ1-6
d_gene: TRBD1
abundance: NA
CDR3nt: TGTGCCAGCAGCCCATGGACAGGGAGAAGGACACCCCTCCACTTT
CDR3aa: CASSPWTGRRTPLHF

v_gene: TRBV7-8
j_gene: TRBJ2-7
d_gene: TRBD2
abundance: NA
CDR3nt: TGTGCCAGCAGCTTTAGCCGGGGGGGAATCTCCTACGAGCAGTACTTC
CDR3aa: CASSFSRGGISYEQYF

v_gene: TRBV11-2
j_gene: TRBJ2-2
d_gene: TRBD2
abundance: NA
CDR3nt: TGTGCCAGCAGCTTAGAGCCTCTAGCGGACACCGGGGAGCTGTTTTTT
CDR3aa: CASSLEPLADTGELFF

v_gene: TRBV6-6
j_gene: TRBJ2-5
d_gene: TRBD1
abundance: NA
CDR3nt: TGTGCCAGCAGCAACTGGTCCAGGGGGTGTGAGGAGACCCAGTACTTC
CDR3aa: CASSNWSRGCEETQYF

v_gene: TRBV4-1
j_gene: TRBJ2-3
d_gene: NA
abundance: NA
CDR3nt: TGCGCCAGCAGCCTTCAGGGGATGGGCACAGATACGCAGTATTTT
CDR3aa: CASSLQGMGTDTQYF

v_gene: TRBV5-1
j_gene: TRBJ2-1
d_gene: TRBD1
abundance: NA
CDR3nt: TGCGCCAGCAGGGACAGGGCGAGCTCCTACAATGAGCAGTTCTTC
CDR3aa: CASRDRASSYNEQFF

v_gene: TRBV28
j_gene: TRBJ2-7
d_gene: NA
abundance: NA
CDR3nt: TGTGCCAGCACAACAGGTTCCTACGAGCAGTACTTC
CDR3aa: CASTTGSYEQYF

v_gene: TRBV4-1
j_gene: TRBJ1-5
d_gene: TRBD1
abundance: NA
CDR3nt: TGCGCCAGCAGCCAAGAAGACAGGGCATATCAGCCCCAGCATTTT
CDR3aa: CASSQEDRAYQPQHF

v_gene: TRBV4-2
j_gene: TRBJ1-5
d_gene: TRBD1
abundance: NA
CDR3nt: TGTGCCAGCAGCCAAGAAGTGGACAGGGGTAGCAATCAGCCCCAGCATTTT
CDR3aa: CASSQEVDRGSNQPQHF

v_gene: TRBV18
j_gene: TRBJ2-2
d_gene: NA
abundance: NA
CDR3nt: TGTGCCAGCTCACCCCCCTCCACCGGGGAGCTGTTTTTT
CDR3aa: CASSPPSTGELFF

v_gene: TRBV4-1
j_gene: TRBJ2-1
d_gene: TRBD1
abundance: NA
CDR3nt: TGCGCCAGCAGCCAAGGCCTGGGACAGGGCCCCTACAATGAGCAGTTCTTC
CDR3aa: CASSQGLGQGPYNEQFF

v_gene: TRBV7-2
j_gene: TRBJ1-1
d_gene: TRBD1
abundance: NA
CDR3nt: TGTGCCAGCAGCTTAGGTCCCCAGGGGGCCACTGAAGCTTTCTTT
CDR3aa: CASSLGPQGATEAFF

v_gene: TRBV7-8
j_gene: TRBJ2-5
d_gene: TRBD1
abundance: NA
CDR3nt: TGTGCCAGCAGCACGACAGGGGCGTGGGAGACCCAGTACTTC
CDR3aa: CASSTTGAWETQYF

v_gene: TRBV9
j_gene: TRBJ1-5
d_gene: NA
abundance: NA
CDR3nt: TGTGCCAGCAGCGTAGGGACATCAGGCAATCAGCCCCAGCATTTT
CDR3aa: CASSVGTSGNQPQHF

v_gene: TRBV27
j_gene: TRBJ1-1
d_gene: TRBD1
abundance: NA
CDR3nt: TGTGCCAGCAGTTTGCGCGGACAGGGATTGAACACTGAAGCTTTCTTT
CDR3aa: CASSLRGQGLNTEAFF

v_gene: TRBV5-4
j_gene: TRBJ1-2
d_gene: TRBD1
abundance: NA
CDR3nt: TGTGCCAGCAGCTTTACAGGGGTCTATGGCTACACCTTC
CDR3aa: CASSFTGVYGYTF

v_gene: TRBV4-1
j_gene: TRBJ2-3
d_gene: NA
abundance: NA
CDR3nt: TGCGCCAGCAGCCAAGTAGGGGCCGGTGGGGATACGCAGTATTTT
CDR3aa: CASSQVGAGGDTQYF

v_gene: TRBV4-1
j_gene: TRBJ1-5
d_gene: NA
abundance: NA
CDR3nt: TGCGCCAGCAGCCAGCCACAGAATCAGCCCCAGCATTTT
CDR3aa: CASSQPQNQPQHF

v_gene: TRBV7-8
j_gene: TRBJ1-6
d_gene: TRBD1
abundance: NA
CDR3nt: TGTGCCAGCAGCTCAAACCAGCCCGCAAGGACAGGGTTACCCCTCCACTTT
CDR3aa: CASSSNQPARTGLPLHF

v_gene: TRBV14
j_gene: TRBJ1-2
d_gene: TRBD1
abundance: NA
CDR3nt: TGTGCCAGCAGCCAAGAGACCGGGACAGCTAACTATGGCTACACCTTC
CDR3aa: CASSQETGTANYGYTF

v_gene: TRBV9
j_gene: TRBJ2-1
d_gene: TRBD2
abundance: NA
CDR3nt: TGTGCCAGCAGCGTAGGACTAGCGGTTAAGGGCTATGAGCAGTTCTTC
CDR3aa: CASSVGLAVKGYEQFF

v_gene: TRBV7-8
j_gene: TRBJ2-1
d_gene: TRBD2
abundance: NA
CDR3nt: TGTGCCAGCAGCTTACCTGGACTAGCGGGAGGGTATGAGCAGTTCTTC
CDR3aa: CASSLPGLAGGYEQFF

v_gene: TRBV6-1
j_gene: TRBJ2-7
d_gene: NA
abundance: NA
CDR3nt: TGTGCCAGCAAAGGGGACTCCTACGAGCAGTACTTC
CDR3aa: CASKGDSYEQYF

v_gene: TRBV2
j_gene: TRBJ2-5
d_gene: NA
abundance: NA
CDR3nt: TGTGCCAGCATGCGGGAGACCCAGTACTTC
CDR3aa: CASMRETQYF

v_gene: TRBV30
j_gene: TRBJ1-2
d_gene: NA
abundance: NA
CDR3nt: TGTGCCTGGAGCGGGGGAAGGTCTATCATCCATGGCTACACCTTC
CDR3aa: CAWSGGRSIIHGYTF